This passage covers 25 T cell receptor beta chains from one sample sequenced in a study of T cell repertoires in cytomegalovirus infection. TCRdb used MiXCR to reprocess the reads, holding one entry per CDR3 protein. The table includes roughly 700,000 distinct CDR3 sequences, around a third detected once. No antigen is known for these receptors. Sequenced here: cultured PBMCs, sampled from culture after CMV antigen stimulation. The receptors derive from a human donor in good health (CMV status not recorded). Some clones in this sample may be carry-over from other donors' samples.

This clonotype was seen more than once but under ten times. This rearrangement joins TRBV4-1 to TRBJ1-1; D remains ambiguous. The CDR3 covers 15 residues. Between the trimmed V and J ends, which lost 1 base and 0 bases, there was a span of 9 bases. CDR1 and CDR2 from the germline V gene are MGHRA and YSYEKL. CDR3 in amino acids: CASSQVGIMNTEAFF. The CDR3 nucleotides read TGCGCCAGCAGCCAAGTAGGGATTATGAACACTGAAGCTTTCTTT.

This chain links TRBV20-1 with TRBJ2-3; weak D call: TRBD2 (7 bases). This CDR3 has 15 residues. Trimming stripped 6 bases from V and 6 bases from J, with 22 bases between. From germline, CDR1 is DFQATT and CDR2 SNEGSKA (reference sequence). The CDR3 protein is CSAPKQEGGGDTQYF. CDR3 coding DNA: TGCAGTGCCCCAAAGCAGGAGGGGGGAGGGGATACGCAGTATTTT.

This clonotype was counted a few times. The chain employs TRBV27 and TRBJ2-7; weak D call: TRBD2 (6 bases). V dropped 6 bases and J dropped 3 bases, with 15 bases sitting between them. The CDR3 has 14 residues. The germline CDR1 and CDR2 sequences are MNHEY and SMNVEV (reference sequence). CDR3 sequence (DNA): TGTGCCAGCAGCCTAAGCGGGTACAACTACGAGCAGTACTTC. This encodes CASSLSGYNYEQYF.

This chain connects TRBV20-1 to TRBJ2-1; possible D gene TRBD2, 5 bases. The CDR3 length is 16 residues. The germline V gene encodes CDR1 DFQATT and CDR2 SNEGSKA (reference sequence). V lost 1 base to trimming and J lost 2 bases, with 15 bases between them. For the CDR3, the DNA is TGCAGTGCTAGAGTTGTCACTAGTAGCGCCTACAATGAGCAGTTCTTC. Translated: CSARVVTSSAYNEQFF.

V usage is TRBV7-3 and J usage is TRBJ2-3; D gene uncertain. The CDR3 covers 15 residues. V dropped 4 bases and J dropped 2 bases, with 13 bases sitting between them. Germline V gives CDR1 SGHTA, CDR2 FQGTGA. The chain's CDR3 is CASSSGEVVTDTQYF. The DNA for the CDR3 is TGTGCCAGCAGCTCCGGTGAAGTCGTCACAGATACGCAGTATTTT. Drawing the rest from reference TRBV7-3 and TRBJ2-3, the complete variable domain is GAGVSQTPSNKVTEKGKYVELRCDPISGHTALYWYRQSLGQGPEFLIYFQGTGAADDSGLPNDRFFAVRPEGSVSTLKIQRTERGDSAVYLCASSSGEVVTDTQYFGPGTRLTVL.

This chain connects TRBV2 to TRBJ1-6; unclear D gene. From germline, CDR1 is SNHLY and CDR2 FYNNEI. The CDR3 has 12 residues. V was cut by 7 bases and J by 5 bases, with 6 bases left in between. The CDR3 loop reads CASTTNNSPLHF. The CDR3 region has the DNA TGTGCCAGCACAACGAATAATTCACCCCTCCACTTT.

The rearrangement links TRBV7-6 to TRBJ2-2, with D perhaps given as TRBD1 or TRBD2 (6 bases each). Germline CDR1 SGHVS, CDR2 FNYEAQ. This CDR3 has 14 residues. V gave up 1 base and J gave up 7 bases, with 10 bases separating them. CDR3 protein: CASSLGGAIGELFF. CDR3 coding DNA: TGTGCCAGCAGCTTAGGGGGGGCGATCGGGGAGCTGTTTTTT. The complete variable domain, with remaining parts taken from reference TRBV7-6 and TRBJ2-2, reads GAGVSQSPRYKVTKRGQDVALRCDPISGHVSLYWYRQALGQGPEFLTYFNYEAQQDKSGLPNDRFSAERPEGSISTLTIQRTEQRDSAMYRCASSLGGAIGELFFGEGSRLTVL.

This clonotype was counted between two and nine times. This chain connects TRBV5-4 to TRBJ2-7; 7 bases line up with TRBD2. With 2 bases clipped from V and 1 base from J, the junction kept 3 bases outside the gene matches. Germline CDR1 and CDR2: SGHNT and YYREEE (reference sequence). CDR3 length equals 14 residues. CDR3 protein: CASSFREESYEQYF. The CDR3 coding sequence is TGTGCCAGCAGCTTCCGGGAGGAATCCTACGAGCAGTACTTC.

The sample holds a few counts of this clonotype. The DNA of the CDR3 is TGTGCCAGCAGTTTCGGTAGAGGGGGAGATACGCAGTATTTT. Its translation is CASSFGRGGDTQYF. The chain links TRBV12-3 or TRBV12-4 to TRBJ2-3; possibly TRBD1 for D (6 bases). The CDR3 runs to 14 residues. V lost 3 bases and J lost 5, with 12 bases in between.

This clonotype occurred a few times. V is TRBV7-2 and J is TRBJ2-7; D remains unclear. V shed 0 bases and J shed 0 bases, with 6 bases lying between them. CDR3 length: 14 amino acids. CDR1 and CDR2 (germline): SGHTA, FQGNSA. The CDR3 protein is CASSLAQSSYEQYF. For the CDR3, the DNA is TGTGCCAGCAGCTTAGCGCAAAGCTCCTACGAGCAGTACTTC.

This clonotype was detected a few times. The V call is TRBV5-5, the J call TRBJ2-7; the match to TRBD2 covers 8 bases. Germline V lookup: CDR1 SGHKS, CDR2 YYEKEE (reference sequence). Trimming took 1 base from V and 5 from J; bases not matched to a gene: 8. This CDR3 region has 15 residues. CDR3 sequence: CASSLLGTSAHEQYF. The CDR3 coding sequence is TGTGCCAGCAGCTTGCTCGGGACTAGTGCCCACGAGCAGTACTTC.

The genes are TRBV7-9 and TRBJ2-7, with a weak D call TRBD2 (6 bases). V lost 7 bases and J lost 6, with 16 bases in between. The CDR3 loop spans 13 amino acids. CDR1 and CDR2 from the germline V gene are SEHNR and FQNEAQ (reference sequence). CDR3 in amino acids: CASTDARRGEQYF. In DNA, the CDR3 is TGTGCCAGCACCGACGCGAGGCGGGGCGAGCAGTACTTC.

The chain carries TRBV2 and TRBJ2-3, with a tentative D call TRBD1 (6 bases). Trimming removed 1 base from V and 4 bases from J, with 6 bases in between. CDR3 length: 13 amino acids. Germline CDR1 SNHLY, CDR2 FYNNEI. The CDR3 loop is CASSEEGADTQYF. CDR3 bases: TGTGCCAGCAGTGAAGAGGGGGCAGATACGCAGTATTTT.

The rearrangement joins TRBV19 to TRBJ1-4; TRBD1 might be the D (5 bases). V dropped 6 bases and J dropped 3 bases, with 11 bases sitting between them. The CDR3 consists of 14 residues. The V gene's germline CDR1 is LNHDA and CDR2 SQIVND (reference sequence). Written as DNA, the CDR3 is TGTGCCAGTAGGCCTGGGGCAGCTAATGAAAAACTGTTTTTT. This codes for CASRPGAANEKLFF.

This clonotype was seen repeatedly, ten times or more. The rearrangement joins TRBV7-8 to TRBJ1-3; TRBD1 matches at 8 bases. The CDR3 consists of 16 residues. J lost 0 bases, V lost 4 bases, and 5 bases had no gene match. CDR1 SGHVS and CDR2 FQNEAQ come from the germline V gene. The CDR3 DNA is TGTGCCAGCAGCTCGCGACAGGGGAGCTCTGGAAACACCATATATTTT. This gives the protein CASSSRQGSSGNTIYF.

The J gene is TRBJ1-2, the V gene TRBV20-1; tentative D call: TRBD1 (5 bases). The CDR3 consists of 12 residues. Germline V gene lookup returns CDR1 DFQATT and CDR2 SNEGSKA (reference sequence). Trimming left V 0 bases short and J 5 bases short, with 7 bases between. The CDR3 loop is CSARDREYGYTF. In DNA, the CDR3 is TGCAGTGCTAGAGACAGGGAATATGGCTACACCTTC.

This clonotype showed up just a few times. The genes are TRBV6-1 and TRBJ1-5, with 11 positions matching TRBD1. CDR1 is MNHNS and CDR2 is SASEGT in the germline V gene. The CDR3 spans 16 residues. V shed 8 bases, J shed 7 bases, and the junction held 13 bases outside the gene matches. This CDR3 is CASLDVGTGGEQPQHF. The DNA of the CDR3 is TGTGCCAGCTTAGATGTCGGGACAGGGGGAGAACAGCCCCAGCATTTT.

The chain uses TRBV24-1 and TRBJ2-6, with TRBD1 matching over 10 bases. Looked up from germline, CDR1 is KGHDR and CDR2 is SFDVKD. V was pared by 12 bases and J by 4 bases, with 11 bases of the junction left unmatched. The CDR3 length is 16 residues. This CDR3 is CACSGGQGSGANVLTF. The CDR3 DNA follows: TGTGCCTGCTCCGGGGGACAGGGGTCAGGGGCCAACGTCCTGACTTTC.

This chain connects TRBV15 to TRBJ1-4; TRBD1 is a possible D gene (6 bases). The CDR3 spans 15 residues. CDR1 and CDR2 (germline): LNHNV, YYDKDF (reference sequence). V lost 0 bases and J 5 bases, leaving 10 bases between the germline ends. The CDR3 loop reads CATSRERGANEKLFF. For the CDR3, the DNA is TGTGCCACCAGCAGAGAACGGGGGGCAAATGAAAAACTGTTTTTT.

This clonotype was detected a few times. The chain combines TRBV18 with TRBJ2-2; D tentatively reads TRBD1 or TRBD2 (5 bases each). CDR3 length: 16 residues. Germline CDR1 is KGHSH and CDR2 is LQKENI. V dropped 3 bases and J dropped 5 bases, with 16 bases sitting between them. DNA of the CDR3: TGTGCCAGCTCACCCCTCTGGGGACCGGGGACCGGGGAGCTGTTTTTT. Translating it yields CASSPLWGPGTGELFF.

This chain links TRBV27 with TRBJ1-2; the match to TRBD1 covers 7 bases. V gave up 2 bases and J gave up 6 bases; unmatched junction bases: 3. The V gene's germline CDR1 is MNHEY and CDR2 SMNVEV (reference sequence). The CDR3 runs 13 residues. The CDR3, as DNA: TGTGCCAGCAGTTTACTACAGGGGCATGGCTACACCTTC. Translation: CASSLLQGHGYTF.

There are a few counts of this clonotype. The V and J genes are TRBV12-3 or TRBV12-4 and TRBJ2-3, with 8 bases identical to TRBD2. The V segment lost 2 bases and the J segment 2 bases; nucleotides outside the gene matches: 3. The CDR3 spans 15 residues. CDR3 sequence reads: CASSLIAGTTDTQYF. As DNA, the CDR3 is TGTGCCAGCAGTTTAATAGCGGGAACCACAGATACGCAGTATTTT.

This sequence joins TRBV3-1 and TRBJ1-5; tentative D call: TRBD1 (5 bases). The CDR3 is 14 amino acids. Germline V gene data show CDR1 as LGHDT and CDR2 as YNNKEL (reference sequence). Trimming removed 0 bases from V and 4 bases from J, with 7 bases in between. This chain's CDR3 is CASSQDRANQPQHF. The CDR3 DNA sequence: TGTGCCAGCAGCCAAGACAGGGCGAATCAGCCCCAGCATTTT.

The chain is built from TRBV28 and TRBJ1-3, with TRBD1 as a possible D gene (5 bases). The CDR3 extends over 15 amino acids. Germline V gene lookup returns CDR1 MDHEN and CDR2 SYDVKM. Trimming pared 5 bases from V and 3 bases from J, leaving 14 bases between. The DNA of the CDR3 is TGTGCCAGCAGTCTTTACCAGGGTGATGGAAACACCATATATTTT. Residues: CASSLYQGDGNTIYF.

This chain uses TRBV6-2 or TRBV6-3 with TRBJ2-7; D might be TRBD1 or TRBD2, each matching 6 bases. Germline CDR1 reads MNHEY; CDR2 reads SVGEGT. V was shortened by 0 bases and J by 5 bases, with 20 bases between the two germline ends. This CDR3 spans 17 amino acids. This chain's CDR3 is CASSYSIGLGGADEQYF. The CDR3 DNA follows: TGTGCCAGCAGTTACTCGATTGGCCTGGGGGGCGCGGACGAGCAGTACTTC.